This T cell receptor beta chain is from a study of T-cell reconstitution after alpha-beta-depleted transplantation in children. Study findings and constraints: Several hundred rapidly expanded clones from non-depleted graft cells reportedly supplied alpha-beta T cells about two months post-transplant.

V lost 5 bases to trimming and J lost 8 bases; unmatched junction nucleotides: 10. The germline V gene has CDR1 SGHRS and CDR2 YFSETQ. This CDR3 is built from 16 residues. Construction of the TCRbeta library involved unique molecular identifiers. TCRdb analysed the PCR reads with MiXCR anew, one entry per CDR3 protein. The sample has 700,000 to 950,000 distinct CDR3 sequences, about 16% seen once. This clonotype was counted only a few times. The antigen is undetermined. This clonotype was obtained from a male patient under 18 who had a stem cell transplant for acute lymphoblastic leukemia, so the T cells may come from the graft donor. The starting material was PBMCs, mostly from graft donor cells, obtained 360 days after TCRalphabeta/CD19-depleted stem cell transplant. The chain uses TRBV5-1 and TRBJ2-1, with 13 bases lining up with TRBD2. The CDR3 spells CASSHSGLAGVYEQFF. In nucleotides, the CDR3 is TGCGCCAGCAGTCATAGTGGACTAGCGGGAGTCTATGAGCAGTTCTTC. The full variable domain, in which reference TRBV5-1 and TRBJ2-1 provide the parts outside the CDR3, is KAGVTQTPRYLIKTRGQQVTLSCSPISGHRSVSWYQQTPGQGLQFLFEYFSETQRNKGNFPGRFSGRQFSNSRSEMNVSTLELGDSALYLCASSHSGLAGVYEQFFGPGTRLTVL.